This T cell receptor beta chain was retrieved from a study of cytomegalovirus exposure and HLA in healthy donors. Study details: The same platform as the 650 to 700 first-cohort repertoires was used for the 130 or so validation repertoires, a later analysis reported. General study points: Cytomegalovirus association was assigned to approximately 180 TCR beta chains.

The data were produced by immunoSEQ multiplex PCR, yet TCRdb's version contains in-frame clones alone and is incomplete. The data contain some 170,000 clones, roughly 96% of them singletons. The CDR3 consists of 14 residues. From germline, CDR1 is SGHTS and CDR2 YDEGEE. Concerning this clone: Its antigen is as yet unknown. One end of the junction fails to match germline, which may point to a read error.

The chain employs TRBV5-8 and TRBJ1-5; D is undetermined. The receptor comes from a woman aged 18-29 years in good health and CMV-seronegative. The sample comprised PBMCs. CDR3 DNA: TGTGCCAGCAGCTTGGCCGGTAGCCATCAGCCCCAGCATTTT. Translation: CASSLAGSHQPQHF.